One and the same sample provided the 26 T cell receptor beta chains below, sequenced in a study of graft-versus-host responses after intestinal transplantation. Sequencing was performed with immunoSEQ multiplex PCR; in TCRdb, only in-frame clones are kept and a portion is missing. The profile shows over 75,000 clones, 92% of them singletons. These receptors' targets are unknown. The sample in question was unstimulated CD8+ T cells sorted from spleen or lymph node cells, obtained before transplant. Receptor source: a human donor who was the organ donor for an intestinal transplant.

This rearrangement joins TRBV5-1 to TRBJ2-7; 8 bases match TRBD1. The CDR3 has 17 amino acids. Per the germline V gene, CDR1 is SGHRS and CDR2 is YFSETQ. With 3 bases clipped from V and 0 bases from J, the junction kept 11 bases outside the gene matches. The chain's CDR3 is CASSWGGTGTFSYEQYF. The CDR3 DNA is TGCGCCAGCAGCTGGGGCGGGACAGGCACATTCTCCTACGAGCAGTACTTC.

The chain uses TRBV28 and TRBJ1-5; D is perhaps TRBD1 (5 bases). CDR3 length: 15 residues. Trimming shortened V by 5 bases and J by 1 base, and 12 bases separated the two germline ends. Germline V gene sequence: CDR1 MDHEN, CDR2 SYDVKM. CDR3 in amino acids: CASSPDIGSNQPQHF. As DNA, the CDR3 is TGTGCCAGCAGTCCGGACATAGGGAGCAATCAGCCCCAGCATTTT.

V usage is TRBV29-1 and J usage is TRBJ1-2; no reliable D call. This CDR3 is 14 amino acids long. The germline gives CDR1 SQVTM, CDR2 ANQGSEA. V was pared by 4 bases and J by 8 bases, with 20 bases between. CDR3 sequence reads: CSVVPGEGPIGYTF. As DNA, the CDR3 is TGCAGCGTTGTACCCGGGGAAGGGCCCATAGGCTACACCTTC.

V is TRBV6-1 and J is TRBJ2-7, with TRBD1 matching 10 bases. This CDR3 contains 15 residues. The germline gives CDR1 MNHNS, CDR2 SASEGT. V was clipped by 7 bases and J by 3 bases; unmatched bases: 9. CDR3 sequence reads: CASTEDRGQGYEQYF. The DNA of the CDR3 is TGTGCCAGCACCGAAGACAGGGGGCAAGGCTACGAGCAGTACTTC.

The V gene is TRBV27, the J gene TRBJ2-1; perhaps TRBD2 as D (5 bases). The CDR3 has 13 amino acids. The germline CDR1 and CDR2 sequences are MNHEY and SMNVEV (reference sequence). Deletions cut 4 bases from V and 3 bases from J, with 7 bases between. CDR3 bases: TGTGCCAGCAGTTCCGCGGGCTACAATGAGCAGTTCTTC. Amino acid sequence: CASSSAGYNEQFF.

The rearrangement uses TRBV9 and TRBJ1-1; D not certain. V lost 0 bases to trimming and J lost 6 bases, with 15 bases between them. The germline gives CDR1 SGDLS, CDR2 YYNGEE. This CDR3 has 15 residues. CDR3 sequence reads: CASSVAQPGFAEAFF. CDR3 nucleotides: TGTGCCAGCAGCGTAGCCCAACCGGGGTTCGCTGAAGCTTTCTTT.

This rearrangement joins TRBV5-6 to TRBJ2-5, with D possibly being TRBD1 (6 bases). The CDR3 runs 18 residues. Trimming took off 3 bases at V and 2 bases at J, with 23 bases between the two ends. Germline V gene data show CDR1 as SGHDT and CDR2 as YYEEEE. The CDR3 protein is CASSSWGTGLADQETQYF. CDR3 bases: TGTGCCAGCAGCTCCTGGGGTACAGGGCTTGCAGATCAAGAGACCCAGTACTTC.

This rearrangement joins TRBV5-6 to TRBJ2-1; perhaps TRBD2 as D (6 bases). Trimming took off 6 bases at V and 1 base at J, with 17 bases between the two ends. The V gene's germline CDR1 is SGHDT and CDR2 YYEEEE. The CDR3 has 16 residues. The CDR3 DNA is TGTGCCAGCACAGAGCTCTTTGGGGGGTCCTACAATGAGCAGTTCTTC. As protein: CASTELFGGSYNEQFF.

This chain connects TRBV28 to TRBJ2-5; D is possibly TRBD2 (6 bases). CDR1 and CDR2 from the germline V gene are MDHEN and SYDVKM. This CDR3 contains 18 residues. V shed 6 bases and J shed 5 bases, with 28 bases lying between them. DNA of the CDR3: TGTGCCAGCAGCCCCGCGTGGGGGGACCCCCGAGCAGGGGAGACCCAGTACTTC. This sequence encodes CASSPAWGDPRAGETQYF. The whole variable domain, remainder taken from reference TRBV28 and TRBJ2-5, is DVKVTQSSRYLVKRTGEKVFLECVQDMDHENMFWYRQDPGLGLRLIYFSYDVKMKEKGDIPEGYSVSREKKERFSLILESASTNQTSMYLCASSPAWGDPRAGETQYFGPGTRLLVL.

Here the CDR3 DNA reads TGTGCCAGCAGCTTCCGGGACAGCCCTGAAAAACTGTTTTTT. This encodes CASSFRDSPEKLFF. This sequence joins TRBV7-9 and TRBJ1-4; 7 nucleotides agree with TRBD1. This CDR3 has 14 residues. CDR1 and CDR2 from the germline V gene are SEHNR and FQNEAQ (reference sequence). After removal of 3 bases from V and 7 bases from J, the junction contained 5 bases not matched to a gene.

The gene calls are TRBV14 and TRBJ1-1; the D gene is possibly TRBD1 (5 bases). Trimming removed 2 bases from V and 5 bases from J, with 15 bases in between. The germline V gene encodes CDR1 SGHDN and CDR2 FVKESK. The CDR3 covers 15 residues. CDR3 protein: CASSQPSGVGTEAFF. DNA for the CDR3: TGTGCCAGCAGCCAACCATCGGGGGTCGGGACTGAAGCTTTCTTT.

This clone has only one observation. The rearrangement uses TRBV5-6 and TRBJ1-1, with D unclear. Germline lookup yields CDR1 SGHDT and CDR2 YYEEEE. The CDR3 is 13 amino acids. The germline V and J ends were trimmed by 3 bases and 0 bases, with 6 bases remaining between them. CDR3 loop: CASSSDMNTEAFF. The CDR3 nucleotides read TGTGCCAGCAGCTCAGACATGAACACTGAAGCTTTCTTT.

CDR3 DNA sequence: TGCGCCAGCAGTGGGGAAAGCGGGAAGTGGGGAGAGACCCAGTACTTC. It encodes CASSGESGKWGETQYF. This chain uses TRBV10-2 with TRBJ2-5; 7 nucleotides match TRBD2. Germline CDR1 reads WSHSY; CDR2 reads SAAADI. The CDR3 runs 16 residues. After removal of 4 bases from V and 4 bases from J, the junction contained 12 bases not matched to a gene.

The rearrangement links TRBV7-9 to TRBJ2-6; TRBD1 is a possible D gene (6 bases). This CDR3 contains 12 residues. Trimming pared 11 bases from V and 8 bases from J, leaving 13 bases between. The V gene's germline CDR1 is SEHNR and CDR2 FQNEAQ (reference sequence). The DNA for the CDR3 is TGTGCCGGAACAACAGGGTCCAACGTCCTGACTTTC. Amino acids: CAGTTGSNVLTF. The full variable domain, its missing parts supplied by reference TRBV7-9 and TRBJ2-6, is DTGVSQNPRHKITKRGQNVTFRCDPISEHNRLYWYRQTLGQGPEFLTYFQNEAQLEKSRLLSDRFSAERPKGSFSTLEIQRTEQGDSAMYLCAGTTGSNVLTFGAGSRLTVL.

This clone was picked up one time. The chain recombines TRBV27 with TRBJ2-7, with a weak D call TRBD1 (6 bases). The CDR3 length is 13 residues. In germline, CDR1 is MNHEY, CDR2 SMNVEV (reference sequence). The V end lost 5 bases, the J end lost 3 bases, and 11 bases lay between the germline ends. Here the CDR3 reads CASSMTGYYEQYF. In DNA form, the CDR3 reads TGTGCCAGCAGTATGACAGGCTACTACGAGCAGTACTTC.

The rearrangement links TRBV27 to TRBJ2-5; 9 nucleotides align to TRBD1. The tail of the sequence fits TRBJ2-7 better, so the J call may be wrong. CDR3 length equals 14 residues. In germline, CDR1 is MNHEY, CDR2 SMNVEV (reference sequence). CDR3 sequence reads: CASSPGTGLYEQYF. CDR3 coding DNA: TGTGCCAGCAGTCCCGGGACAGGGCTCTACGAGCAGTACTTC.

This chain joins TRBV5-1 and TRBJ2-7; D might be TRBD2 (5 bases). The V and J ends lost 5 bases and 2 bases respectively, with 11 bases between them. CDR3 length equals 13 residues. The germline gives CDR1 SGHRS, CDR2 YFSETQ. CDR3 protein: CASSLDGAYEQYF. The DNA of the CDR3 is TGCGCCAGCAGTTTAGACGGGGCCTACGAGCAGTACTTC.

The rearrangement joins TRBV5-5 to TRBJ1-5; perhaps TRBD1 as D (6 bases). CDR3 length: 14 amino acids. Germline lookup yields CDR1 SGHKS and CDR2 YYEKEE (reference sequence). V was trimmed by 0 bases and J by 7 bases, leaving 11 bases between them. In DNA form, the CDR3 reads TGTGCCAGCAGCTTGGCCAACAGGGCCCAGCCCCAGCATTTT. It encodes CASSLANRAQPQHF.

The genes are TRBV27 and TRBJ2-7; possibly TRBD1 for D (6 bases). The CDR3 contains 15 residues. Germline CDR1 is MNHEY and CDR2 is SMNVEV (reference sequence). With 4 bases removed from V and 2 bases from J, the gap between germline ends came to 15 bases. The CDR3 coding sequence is TGTGCCAGCAGTTCCGAAGGTACAGGGACCTACGAGCAGTACTTC. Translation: CASSSEGTGTYEQYF.

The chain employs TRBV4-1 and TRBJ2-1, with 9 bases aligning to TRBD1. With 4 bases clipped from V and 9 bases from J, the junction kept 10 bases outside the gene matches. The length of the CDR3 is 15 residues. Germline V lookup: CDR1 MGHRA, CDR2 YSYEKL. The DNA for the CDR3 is TGCGCCAGCAGCCTATGGACAGGGGAAGAGACTGAGCAGTTCTTC. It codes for CASSLWTGEETEQFF.

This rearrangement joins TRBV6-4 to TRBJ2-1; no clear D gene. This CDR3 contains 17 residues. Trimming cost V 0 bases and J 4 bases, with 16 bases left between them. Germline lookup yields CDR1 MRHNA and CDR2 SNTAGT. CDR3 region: CASSDSFRRREYNEQFF. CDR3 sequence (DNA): TGTGCCAGCAGTGACTCGTTTCGTCGCCGAGAATACAATGAGCAGTTCTTC.

The CDR3 sequence is CASRTSGSLEQFF. In DNA form, the CDR3 reads TGCGCCAGCAGAACTAGCGGGAGTCTTGAGCAGTTCTTC. The chain has TRBV5-1 and TRBJ2-1, with 11 bases aligning to TRBD2. This CDR3 spans 13 amino acids. The junction had 4 bases not matched to a gene; V was cut back by 5 bases and J by 9 bases. From germline, CDR1 is SGHRS and CDR2 YFSETQ.

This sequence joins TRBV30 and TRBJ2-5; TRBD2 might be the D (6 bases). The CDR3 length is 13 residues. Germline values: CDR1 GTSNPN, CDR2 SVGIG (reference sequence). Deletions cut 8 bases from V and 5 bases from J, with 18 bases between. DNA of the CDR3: TGTGCCGGGGAAGAACAGCGGGCGGAGACCCAGTACTTC. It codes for CAGEEQRAETQYF.

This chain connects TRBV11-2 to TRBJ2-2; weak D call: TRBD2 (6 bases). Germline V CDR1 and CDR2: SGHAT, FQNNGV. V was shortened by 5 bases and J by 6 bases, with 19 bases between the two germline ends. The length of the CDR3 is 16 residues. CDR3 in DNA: TGTGCCAGCAGCGGCAAGTGGGGGGTAATGCCCGGGGAGCTGTTTTTT. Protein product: CASSGKWGVMPGELFF.

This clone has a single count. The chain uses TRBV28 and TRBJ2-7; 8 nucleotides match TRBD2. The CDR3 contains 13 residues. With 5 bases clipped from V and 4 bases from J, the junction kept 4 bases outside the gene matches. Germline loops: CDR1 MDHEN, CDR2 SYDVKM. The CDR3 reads CASSATSGYEQYF. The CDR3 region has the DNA TGTGCCAGCAGTGCTACTAGCGGTTACGAGCAGTACTTC.

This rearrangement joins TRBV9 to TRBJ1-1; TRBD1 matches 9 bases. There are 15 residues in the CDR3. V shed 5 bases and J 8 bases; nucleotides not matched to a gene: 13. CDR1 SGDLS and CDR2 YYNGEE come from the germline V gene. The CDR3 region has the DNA TGTGCCAGCAGTACAATCGGGACAGGGATAAGCGAAGCTTTCTTT. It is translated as CASSTIGTGISEAFF.